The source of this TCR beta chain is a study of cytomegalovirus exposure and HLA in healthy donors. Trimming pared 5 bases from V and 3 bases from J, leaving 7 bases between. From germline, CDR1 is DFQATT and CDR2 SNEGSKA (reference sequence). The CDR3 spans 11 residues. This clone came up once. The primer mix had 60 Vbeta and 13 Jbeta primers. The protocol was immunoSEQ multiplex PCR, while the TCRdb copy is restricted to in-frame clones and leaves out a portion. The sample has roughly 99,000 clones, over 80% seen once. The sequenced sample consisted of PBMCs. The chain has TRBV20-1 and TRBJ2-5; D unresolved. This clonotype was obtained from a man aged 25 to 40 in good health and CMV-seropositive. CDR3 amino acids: CSALLKETQYF. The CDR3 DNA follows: TGCAGTGCTTTACTTAAAGAGACCCAGTACTTC.